These T cell receptor beta chains were read from a single sample in a study of T cells in Graves' hyperthyroidism and ophthalmopathy. A single record per CDR3 protein comes from TCRdb applying MiXCR to the multiplex PCR reads. The sample shows 480,000 or so distinct CDR3 sequences, around 43% of them seen only once. Specimen: peripheral blood or thyroid tissue (not recorded which). All receptors derive from an adult woman with Graves' disease, either hyperthyroidism or ophthalmopathy (not recorded which). Each CDR3 is given with its conserved first and last residue. D genes are given only for firm matches. A clone size is listed for some rows: how often the clone was seen (once, few, many), or a class if it is expanded.

DNA,CDR3,D,size,V,J
TGCAGCGTTGGGGGACGAACAGGACCGCCTAACTATGGCTACACCTTC,CSVGGRTGPPNYGYTF,.,.,TRBV29-1,TRBJ1-2
TGTGCCAGCAGCTTTCCCGGGGGGGTAGGGGGGACTACTTTCTTT,CASSFPGGVGGTTFF,.,.,TRBV7-2,TRBJ1-1
TGTGCCAGCAGCTTAGCGGGGGGGCGAGATGACTTC,CASSLAGGRDDF,.,.,TRBV7-9,TRBJ2-5
TGCGCCAGCAGCTTGGTGGGGGGGGCCAGCTCCTACGAGCAGTACTTC,CASSLVGGASSYEQYF,.,many,TRBV5-1,TRBJ2-7
TGCAGCGTTGGGACAGGTGAAGCTTTCTTT,CSVGTGEAFF,TRBD1,once,TRBV29-1,TRBJ1-1
TGTGCCAGTACCGGGATTGGACAGAACTACAATGAGCAGTTCTTC,CASTGIGQNYNEQFF,.,.,TRBV19,TRBJ2-1
TGCAGTGCTAGTGGGAGGGGAGGAAACTACGAGCAGTACTTC,CSASGRGGNYEQYF,TRBD2,many,TRBV20-1,TRBJ2-7
TGTGCCAGCAGTCCACCCCTCGGGTCGAGCGGGATGGTAGAGACCCAGTACTTC,CASSPPLGSSGMVETQYF,TRBD2,.,TRBV12-3/TRBV12-4,TRBJ2-5
TGTGCCAGCGTACCGGGACCCCAAGAGACCCAGTACTTC,CASVPGPQETQYF,.,many,TRBV7-2,TRBJ2-5
TGCAGCGTTGAAGGGGCGGGGAACCAAGAGACCCAGTACTTC,CSVEGAGNQETQYF,.,.,TRBV29-1,TRBJ2-5
TGTGCCACCAGTGCTAGTCGTCGGGCTGGATACGAGCAGTACTTC,CATSASRRAGYEQYF,.,.,TRBV24-1,TRBJ2-7
TGTGCCAGCAGCCACCGGGAGAATTCACCCCTCCACTTT,CASSHRENSPLHF,.,few,TRBV7-9,TRBJ1-6
TGTGCCAGTCGGGACAGGACGAATCAGCCCCAGCATTTT,CASRDRTNQPQHF,TRBD1,.,TRBV19,TRBJ1-5
TGTGCCAGTAGCCTTCGTCCACCTAACTATGGCTACACCTTC,CASSLRPPNYGYTF,.,many,TRBV19,TRBJ1-2
TGCGCCAGCAGCCTACAGGGGGCAGACACCGGGGAGCTGTTTTTT,CASSLQGADTGELFF,TRBD1,many,TRBV5-1,TRBJ2-2
TGTGCCATTTGGGACGGGGTCACTGAAGCTTTCTTT,CAIWDGVTEAFF,.,many,TRBV24-1,TRBJ1-1
TGTGCCAGCACCGAGCGGGGATCGGGGAACACCATATATTTT,CASTERGSGNTIYF,.,few,TRBV2,TRBJ1-3
TGCAGTCATAGGACAGAGCGGGAGAGCACTGAAGCTTTCTTT,CSHRTERESTEAFF,.,few,TRBV20-1,TRBJ1-1
TGCAGTGCTAGTTTTGGGTCAGCCGCGAATTCACCCCTCCACTTT,CSASFGSAANSPLHF,.,.,TRBV20-1,TRBJ1-6
TGCGCCAGCAGCTTTCAGGGAATCGGGTCCGGGGAGCTGTTTTTT,CASSFQGIGSGELFF,.,many,TRBV5-1,TRBJ2-2
TGCAGTGCTAGTCCGAACCCCTGGGGCCAGTACTTC,CSASPNPWGQYF,.,.,TRBV20-1,TRBJ2-5
TGTGCCAGTAGCGCGCACGGGACTAGCGGTTACGAGCAGTACTTC,CASSAHGTSGYEQYF,TRBD2,many,TRBV19,TRBJ2-7
TGTGCCAGCAGCGTAGACATGGGGGGGAGTAGCGCTGAAGCTTTCTTT,CASSVDMGGSSAEAFF,.,many,TRBV9,TRBJ1-1
TGTGCCAGCAGCCTTCGGGGGAGTCCCTACGAGCAGTACTTC,CASSLRGSPYEQYF,.,many,TRBV11-3,TRBJ2-7
TGTGCCAGCAGTTTCAGAACAATCTTGCAGCCCCAGCATTTT,CASSFRTILQPQHF,.,.,TRBV12-3/TRBV12-4,TRBJ1-5
TGTGCCATCAGTGCCTATGACGAGCAGTACTTC,CAISAYDEQYF,.,.,TRBV10-3,TRBJ2-7
TGTGCCAGCAGCTTAGGGAAGGGACTAGCGATCTACGAGCAGTACTTC,CASSLGKGLAIYEQYF,TRBD2,.,TRBV7-9,TRBJ2-7
TGCAGTGTACTAGCTTACGAGCAGTACTTC,CSVLAYEQYF,.,many,TRBV20-1,TRBJ2-7
TGTGCCAGCAGCAAAGTCTTAGCGGGAGGGGTCTCCTACGAGCAGTACTTC,CASSKVLAGGVSYEQYF,TRBD2,.,TRBV5-4,TRBJ2-7
TGCAGTGCTAGAGATCCGTCGGACACTTCCGGGGACGATGGCTACACCTTC,CSARDPSDTSGDDGYTF,.,few,TRBV20-1,TRBJ1-2
TGTGCCATCAGGGACTGGAGGCCGAACACTGAAGCTTTCTTT,CAIRDWRPNTEAFF,.,.,TRBV10-3,TRBJ1-1
TGTGCCAGTAGTAGAAGGCCCAGCCTGACTTTC,CASSRRPSLTF,.,.,TRBV19,TRBJ2-6
TGTGCCAGCAGCCGCACAGGGGTCTACGAGCAGTACTTC,CASSRTGVYEQYF,TRBD1,many,TRBV7-2,TRBJ2-7
TGCAGCGTTGAAGACGCGGACAGCTACGAGCAGTACTTC,CSVEDADSYEQYF,.,.,TRBV29-1,TRBJ2-7
TGTGCCAGCAGTTTACCGGGGGCTAGGACTGAAGCTTTCTTT,CASSLPGARTEAFF,.,few,TRBV27,TRBJ1-1
TGTGCCACCAGTGACCGGACCGCTAACTATGGCTACACCTTC,CATSDRTANYGYTF,.,.,TRBV24-1,TRBJ1-2
TGTGCCAGCAGAGGGGGTAGCGGAGAGCAGTACTTC,CASRGGSGEQYF,.,once,TRBV25-1,TRBJ2-7
TGCGCCAGCAGCTTGGGAGCGGGAGGCGCAGAGACCCAGTACTTC,CASSLGAGGAETQYF,TRBD2,.,TRBV5-1,TRBJ2-5
TGTGCCAGCAGCCCTCCGGGTTTTTACGAGCAGTACTTC,CASSPPGFYEQYF,.,.,TRBV9,TRBJ2-7